One and the same sample provided the 17 T cell receptor beta chains below, sequenced in a study of OX40 agonist ivuxolimab in advanced cancers. Some clones are missing from TCRdb's copy, which holds only in-frame ones; the method was immunoSEQ multiplex PCR. The sample holds tens of thousands of clones; around 87% are singletons and the top ten take 25% to 35%. Material: CD4+ or CD8+ T cells sorted from blood, obtained in a trial of the OX40 agonist ivuxolimab. The receptors were sampled from an adult with an advanced solid tumor such as melanoma, head and neck, liver or kidney cancer.

The CDR3 sequence is CATGQSFSYEQYF. DNA for the CDR3: TGTGCCACGGGACAGAGCTTTTCCTACGAGCAGTACTTC. The rearrangement uses TRBV15 and TRBJ2-7; 7 nucleotides agree with TRBD1. With 9 bases clipped from V and 1 base from J, the junction kept 6 bases outside the gene matches. This CDR3 spans 13 amino acids. Germline values: CDR1 LNHNV, CDR2 YYDKDF (reference sequence).

This clone was counted a few times. The rearrangement links TRBV27 to TRBJ1-5; weak D call: TRBD1 (5 bases). Between the trimmed V and J ends, which lost 1 base and 2 bases, there was a span of 12 bases. Germline V gene sequence: CDR1 MNHEY, CDR2 SMNVEV (reference sequence). CDR3 length equals 16 residues. In DNA, the CDR3 is TGTGCCAGCAGTTTATGGGGGACGGAAGGCAATCAGCCCCAGCATTTT. It is translated as CASSLWGTEGNQPQHF.

The chain uses TRBV7-6 and TRBJ2-3; D is unresolved. The CDR3 runs to 14 residues. V lost 5 bases, J lost 1 base, and 10 bases lay in between. Germline CDR1 SGHVS, CDR2 FNYEAQ. The CDR3 nucleotides read TGTGCCAGCAGCCTCCGGCCTGGCACAGATACGCAGTATTTT. Translating gives CASSLRPGTDTQYF. Filled out from reference TRBV7-6 and TRBJ2-3, the complete variable domain reads GAGVSQSPRYKVTKRGQDVALRCDPISGHVSLYWYRQALGQGPEFLTYFNYEAQQDKSGLPNDRFSAERPEGSISTLTIQRTEQRDSAMYRCASSLRPGTDTQYFGPGTRLTVL.

The chain is built from TRBV6-1 and TRBJ2-1; D ambiguous. The germline V and J ends were trimmed by 3 bases and 5 bases, with 20 bases remaining between them. From germline, CDR1 is MNHNS and CDR2 SASEGT. CDR3 length equals 17 residues. CDR3 nucleotide sequence: TGTGCCAGCAGTGAGAATCAATTTAAGGTAGGAGACAATGAGCAGTTCTTC. It is translated as CASSENQFKVGDNEQFF.

The chain uses TRBV2 and TRBJ2-3; TRBD1 matches at 7 bases. In germline, CDR1 is SNHLY, CDR2 FYNNEI. The CDR3 runs 15 residues. Unmatched junction bases numbered 5, after V lost 5 bases and J lost 0 bases. CDR3 nucleotide sequence: TGTGCCAGCAGTTGGACAGGCTCTAGCACAGATACGCAGTATTTT. This encodes CASSWTGSSTDTQYF.

The chain is built from TRBV6-6 and TRBJ1-1; TRBD1 matches at 7 bases. The CDR3 length is 15 residues. Germline values: CDR1 MNHNY, CDR2 SVGAGI (reference sequence). With 0 bases clipped from V and 3 bases from J, the junction kept 4 bases outside the gene matches. Here the CDR3 DNA reads TGTGCCAGCAGTTACTCAGGGGGCCGTGACACTGAAGCTTTCTTT. Translation: CASSYSGGRDTEAFF.

The chain is built from TRBV5-6 and TRBJ2-7, with D perhaps TRBD2 (7 bases). The V gene lost 0 bases and the J gene lost 5 bases, with 12 bases spanning the gap. The germline V gene has CDR1 SGHDT and CDR2 YYEEEE. The CDR3 contains 14 residues. In DNA form, the CDR3 reads TGTGCCAGCAGCTTGGGAGGGGGGGAGGACGAGCAGTACTTC. Protein sequence: CASSLGGGEDEQYF.

The rearrangement joins TRBV7-9 to TRBJ2-3; D may match TRBD1 or TRBD2 (6 bases each). Trimming took off 1 base at V and 3 bases at J, with 14 bases between the two ends. CDR1 and CDR2 from the germline V gene are SEHNR and FQNEAQ (reference sequence). The CDR3 sequence is 16 residues long. CDR3 amino acids: CASSLGDGGQTDTQYF. The CDR3 bases are TGTGCCAGCAGCTTAGGGGACGGGGGCCAAACAGATACGCAGTATTTT.

V is TRBV7-9 and J is TRBJ2-7; unclear D gene. Germline V lookup: CDR1 SEHNR, CDR2 FQNEAQ (reference sequence). V dropped 7 bases and J dropped 0 bases, with 10 bases sitting between them. The CDR3 is 13 residues long. CDR3 loop: CASIPPSSYEQYF. CDR3 coding DNA: TGTGCCAGCATCCCGCCGAGCTCCTACGAGCAGTACTTC.

V usage is TRBV28 and J usage is TRBJ1-5; D call uncertain. In germline, CDR1 is MDHEN, CDR2 SYDVKM. This CDR3 has 14 amino acids. The V and J ends lost 2 bases and 1 base respectively, with 6 bases between them. Here the CDR3 DNA reads TGTGCCAGCAGTTTAACGGCCAGCAATCAGCCCCAGCATTTT. This encodes CASSLTASNQPQHF.

V usage is TRBV27 and J usage is TRBJ2-3; either TRBD1 or TRBD2 may supply D (5 bases each). The CDR3 length is 15 residues. Germline V gene sequence: CDR1 MNHEY, CDR2 SMNVEV (reference sequence). V lost 7 bases and J lost 10, with 24 bases in between. The CDR3 DNA sequence: TGTGCCAGCACCATCGGTGGGACGGAACCCGGGGCGCAGTATTTT. Amino acid sequence: CASTIGGTEPGAQYF.

The table lists this clone with many counts. The chain uses TRBV28 and TRBJ1-1; D gene unclear. CDR1 is MDHEN and CDR2 is SYDVKM in the germline V gene. The ends were cut back, 3 bases at V and 11 bases at J, with 13 bases in the middle. CDR3 length equals 12 residues. The CDR3 spells CASSFALPRAFF. The CDR3 bases are TGTGCCAGCAGTTTTGCCCTCCCGCGGGCTTTCTTT.

This chain connects TRBV13 to TRBJ2-2; D is ambiguous. The CDR3 spans 15 residues. Germline-derived CDR1 and CDR2 are PRHDT and FYEKMQ (reference sequence). V lost 5 bases and J 6 bases, leaving 16 bases between the germline ends. DNA for the CDR3: TGTGCCAGCAGCGGAACGCCTCAACGGGCCGGGGAGCTGTTTTTT. Translated: CASSGTPQRAGELFF.

This chain joins TRBV5-1 and TRBJ2-7, with 13 bases matching TRBD2. The J segment lost 0 bases and the V segment lost 3 bases, leaving 12 bases of the junction unmatched. CDR1 SGHRS and CDR2 YFSETQ come from the germline V gene. There are 19 residues in the CDR3. The CDR3 protein is CASSSSPGLAGWSSYEQYF. CDR3 nucleotide sequence: TGCGCCAGCAGCTCCAGCCCGGGACTAGCGGGGTGGAGCTCCTACGAGCAGTACTTC.

The count of this clone is one. The chain is built from TRBV2 and TRBJ2-7; TRBD1 aligns across 11 bases. The CDR3 spans 17 residues. Germline CDR1 is SNHLY and CDR2 is FYNNEI. Trimming took 0 bases from V and 3 from J; bases not matched to a gene: 7. CDR3 amino acids: CASSEARQGQGVYEQYF. The DNA of the CDR3 is TGTGCCAGCAGTGAAGCCAGACAGGGACAGGGGGTCTACGAGCAGTACTTC.

This rearrangement joins TRBV27 to TRBJ2-7; no clear D gene. V lost 7 bases and J 0 bases, leaving 4 bases between the germline ends. This CDR3 region has 11 residues. Germline V gene sequence: CDR1 MNHEY, CDR2 SMNVEV (reference sequence). The CDR3 sequence is CASTNSYEQYF. CDR3 DNA: TGTGCCAGCACTAACTCCTACGAGCAGTACTTC.

The V gene is TRBV6-6, the J gene TRBJ1-3; the D is unclear. CDR1 is MNHNY, CDR2 SVGAGI, per germline (reference sequence). The V end was cut by 8 bases, the J end by 3 bases, with 11 bases between. The CDR3 is 13 residues long. The DNA of the CDR3 is TGTGCCAGCTACCATTCCGGTGGAAACACCATATATTTT. It is translated as CASYHSGGNTIYF.